This TCR beta chain appears in the sequencing data of a study of regulatory T cells in long-lasting Graves disease. Study-wide background: Recently diagnosed Graves' patients had received antithyroid drugs for under 3 months. Study observations and caveats: Rather than thyroid tissue, only peripheral blood underwent study. Preferential use of TRBV28, TRBJ1-2 and TRBJ2-5 was seen in persistent disease.

Libraries of TCR beta came from iRepertoire HTBI primers plus Arm-PCR of CDR3 regions. TCRdb re-derived calls from the multiplex PCR reads in MiXCR, one entry per CDR3 protein. The table shows roughly 560,000 distinct CDR3 sequences, with more than 15% occurring only once. This clonotype occurred many times. Its antigen is not identified. Indicated time point: newly diagnosed GD, antithyroid drugs for less than 3 months. Making the TCR library involved RNA that had been extracted from PBMCs. It was an endocrinology department in Xi'an, China, that provided the patients. The CDR3 runs to 12 residues. CDR1 is SGHRS and CDR2 is YFSETQ in the germline V gene. Trimming stripped 4 bases from V and 6 bases from J, with 9 bases between. Separately, the same data were catalogued under a study of T cells in Graves' hyperthyroidism and ophthalmopathy.

This clonotype was sampled from a woman aged 40-60 years with Graves disease. This chain joins TRBV5-1 and TRBJ2-3; D is possibly TRBD1 (5 bases). The material sequenced was peripheral blood mononuclear cells (PBMCs), taken at new diagnosis, from a patient treated with antithyroid drugs. CDR3 coding DNA: TGCGCCAGCAGCATAACAGGTGATACGCAGTATTTT. Translated, it gives CASSITGDTQYF.